A single sample is the source of the 6 T cell receptor beta chains below, sequenced in a study of cytomegalovirus exposure and HLA in healthy donors. The primer mix had 60 Vbeta and 13 Jbeta primers. Libraries were prepared by immunoSEQ multiplex PCR; TCRdb keeps only in-frame clonotypes and omits some of them. Of about 130,000 clones listed, 70% to 80% are singletons. Sequencing used PBMCs. Receptors were obtained from a man aged 40-55 years in good health and CMV-seropositive.

V and J are TRBV6-1 and TRBJ1-1, with D maybe TRBD1 (5 bases). The CDR3 totals 14 residues. The germline V gene has CDR1 MNHNS and CDR2 SASEGT. The germline V and J ends were trimmed by 4 bases and 5 bases, with 14 bases remaining between them. In DNA form, the CDR3 reads TGTGCCAGCAGTGTGGTAACAGGAGGGACTGAAGCTTTCTTT. Translation: CASSVVTGGTEAFF.

The J gene is TRBJ1-1, the V gene TRBV7-9, with D unclear. The V and J ends lost 5 bases and 2 bases respectively, with 6 bases between them. Germline V CDR1 and CDR2: SEHNR, FQNEAQ (reference sequence). The CDR3 length is 12 residues. This chain's CDR3 is CASSVRNTEAFF. CDR3 in DNA: TGTGCCAGCAGCGTGCGAAACACTGAAGCTTTCTTT.

This sequence joins TRBV7-2 and TRBJ1-1; 8 bases align to TRBD1. Germline CDR1 reads SGHTA; CDR2 reads FQGNSA. Trimming removed 5 bases from V and 6 bases from J; junction bases left unmatched: 11. The CDR3 spans 15 residues. CDR3 amino acids: CASSRATGERAEAFF. In nucleotides, the CDR3 is TGTGCCAGCAGCCGGGCGACAGGGGAAAGAGCTGAAGCTTTCTTT.

This clone was seen a handful of times. The chain joins TRBV7-2 to TRBJ2-1; 8 bases are a match to TRBD2. The CDR3 is 18 amino acids. Trimming cost V 5 bases and J 10 bases; bases outside gene matches: 22. The V gene's germline CDR1 is SGHTA and CDR2 FQGNSA. The CDR3 DNA follows: TGTGCCAGCAGCCCCACGGGTGGGTGGCGGGAGGTGGGACGAGAGCAGTTCTTC. Its protein is CASSPTGGWREVGREQFF.

The rearrangement links TRBV5-4 to TRBJ2-5, with TRBD2 matching over 11 bases. In germline, CDR1 is SGHNT, CDR2 YYREEE (reference sequence). This CDR3 spans 16 amino acids. The ends lost 4 bases at V and 1 base at J; junction bases unmatched: 6. The chain's CDR3 is CASSQGLADSQETQYF. The CDR3 nucleotides read TGTGCCAGCAGCCAGGGACTAGCGGATAGCCAAGAGACCCAGTACTTC.

The chain carries TRBV28 and TRBJ2-7; D gene unclear. The CDR3 totals 14 residues. The germline V gene encodes CDR1 MDHEN and CDR2 SYDVKM. V lost 3 bases to trimming and J lost 2 bases, with 11 bases between them. CDR3: CASSFSGATYEQYF. CDR3 coding DNA: TGTGCCAGCAGTTTTTCGGGTGCGACCTACGAGCAGTACTTC.